A single sample gave rise to the 10 T cell receptor beta chains below, sequenced in a study of shared clonotypes between healthy human individuals. Here immunoSEQ multiplex PCR was the method, and the copy in TCRdb shows in-frame clones only, minus some. The sample contains some 790,000 clones, roughly 72% of which appear only once. Material: memory CD4+ T cells sorted from blood. Subset reported: CD45RA-negative fraction. The receptors were sampled from a woman aged 25 to 39 in good health.

This clone was picked up a small number of times. Here the CDR3 reads CASSPGQTNTEAFF. DNA of the CDR3: TGTGCCAGCAGCCCCGGACAGACGAACACTGAAGCTTTCTTT. The chain has TRBV7-3 and TRBJ1-1; D possibly corresponds to TRBD1 (6 bases). Trimming removed 5 bases at V and 1 base at J, with 11 bases between. The CDR3 length is 14 residues. Germline lookup yields CDR1 SGHTA and CDR2 FQGTGA.

CDR3 sequence reads: CATSMTENTEAFF. The CDR3 DNA follows: TGTGCCACCAGCATGACAGAGAACACTGAAGCTTTCTTT. V and J are TRBV15 and TRBJ1-1; possible D gene TRBD1, 5 bases. V lost 4 bases, J lost 1 base, and 7 bases lay in between. There are 13 residues in the CDR3. CDR1 is LNHNV and CDR2 is YYDKDF in the germline V gene (reference sequence).

This chain uses TRBV2 with TRBJ2-7; D ambiguous. The V end lost 11 bases, the J end lost 3 bases, and 14 bases lay between the germline ends. Looked up from germline, CDR1 is SNHLY and CDR2 is FYNNEI. The CDR3 extends over 12 amino acids. CDR3 region: CAGGSGFYEQYF. CDR3 coding DNA: TGTGCCGGCGGTTCTGGATTCTACGAGCAGTACTTC.

This clone was detected only a few times. At the DNA level, this CDR3 is encoded by other sequences in the same sample as well. This chain joins TRBV5-4 and TRBJ2-1, with D possibly TRBD1 on 6 matching bases. This CDR3 comprises 15 residues. V was shortened by 1 base and J by 4 bases, with 12 bases between the two germline ends. In germline, CDR1 is SGHNT, CDR2 YYREEE (reference sequence). In nucleotides, the CDR3 is TGTGCCAGCAGCTTGTCGGCAGGGGCGTACAATGAGCAGTTCTTC. Amino acids: CASSLSAGAYNEQFF.

This chain joins TRBV7-6 and TRBJ2-2; D perhaps matches TRBD2 (6 bases). Trimming stripped 1 base from V and 7 bases from J, with 16 bases between. The germline gives CDR1 SGHVS, CDR2 FNYEAQ. The CDR3 extends over 16 amino acids. The CDR3 loop reads CASSLGGRRGHGELFF. CDR3 in DNA: TGTGCCAGCAGCTTAGGGGGAAGGCGGGGCCACGGGGAGCTGTTTTTT.

The chain has TRBV7-8 and TRBJ2-3, with TRBD2 matching over 7 bases. V was pared by 1 base and J by 2 bases, with 9 bases of the junction left unmatched. This CDR3 contains 17 residues. Germline assignment: CDR1 SGHVS and CDR2 FQNEAQ. The DNA of the CDR3 is TGTGCCAGCAGCTTAGGGCTGACTAGCACCTACACAGATACGCAGTATTTT. Translated: CASSLGLTSTYTDTQYF.

V gene TRBV11-2 combines with J gene TRBJ2-5; 12 bases agree with TRBD2. In germline, CDR1 is SGHAT, CDR2 FQNNGV. V dropped 0 bases and J dropped 6; count of bases not matched to a gene: 5. The CDR3 consists of 16 residues. The CDR3 region is CASSLELAGGWKTQYF. The CDR3 DNA sequence: TGTGCCAGCAGCTTAGAACTAGCGGGAGGTTGGAAGACCCAGTACTTC. Together with reference TRBV11-2 and TRBJ2-5, the CDR3 gives the full variable domain: EAGVAQSPRYKIIEKRQSVAFWCNPISGHATLYWYQQILGQGPKLLIQFQNNGVVDDSQLPKDRFSAERLKGVDSTLKIQPAKLEDSAVYLCASSLELAGGWKTQYFGPGTRLLVL.

This clone was seen a single time. CDR3 in DNA: TGTGCCAGTAGGGACAGTCGGAACACCGGGGAGCTGTTTTTT. It encodes CASRDSRNTGELFF. This chain joins TRBV19 and TRBJ2-2; maybe TRBD1 (6 bases). CDR3 length: 14 residues. Germline CDR1 reads LNHDA; CDR2 reads SQIVND (reference sequence). V lost 6 bases and J lost 1, with 9 bases in between. Full variable domain (rest looked up from reference TRBV19 and TRBJ2-2): DGGITQSPKYLFRKEGQNVTLSCEQNLNHDAMYWYRQDPGQGLRLIYYSQIVNDFQKGDIAEGYSVSREKKESFPLTVTSAQKNPTAFYLCASRDSRNTGELFFGEGSRLTVL.

The V call is TRBV28, the J call TRBJ1-2; D is possibly TRBD1 (5 bases). Germline lookup yields CDR1 MDHEN and CDR2 SYDVKM. The CDR3 extends over 15 amino acids. With 7 bases removed from V and 4 bases from J, the gap between germline ends came to 19 bases. CDR3 sequence: CASTRPAQGGYGYTF. In DNA, the CDR3 is TGTGCCAGCACCCGACCCGCGCAGGGTGGCTATGGCTACACCTTC.

The chain employs TRBV28 and TRBJ2-5; D is ambiguous. Trimming stripped 6 bases from V and 0 bases from J, with 8 bases between. This CDR3 has 13 amino acids. Germline assignment: CDR1 MDHEN and CDR2 SYDVKM. The chain's CDR3 is CASSKSHQETQYF. The DNA of the CDR3 is TGTGCCAGCAGCAAAAGCCACCAAGAGACCCAGTACTTC.